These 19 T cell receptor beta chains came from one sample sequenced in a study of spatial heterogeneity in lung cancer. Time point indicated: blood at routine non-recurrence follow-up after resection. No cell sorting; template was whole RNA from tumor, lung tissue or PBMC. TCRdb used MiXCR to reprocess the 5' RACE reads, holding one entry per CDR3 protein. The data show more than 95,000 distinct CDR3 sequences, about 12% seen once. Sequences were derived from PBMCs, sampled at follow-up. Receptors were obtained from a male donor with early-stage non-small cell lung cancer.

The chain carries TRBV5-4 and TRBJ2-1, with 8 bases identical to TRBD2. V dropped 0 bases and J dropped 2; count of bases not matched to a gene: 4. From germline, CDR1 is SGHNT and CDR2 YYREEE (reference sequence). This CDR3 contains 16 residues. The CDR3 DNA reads TGTGCCAGCAGCTTGGGCGCTAGCGGGCCCTACAATGAGCAGTTCTTC. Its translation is CASSLGASGPYNEQFF.

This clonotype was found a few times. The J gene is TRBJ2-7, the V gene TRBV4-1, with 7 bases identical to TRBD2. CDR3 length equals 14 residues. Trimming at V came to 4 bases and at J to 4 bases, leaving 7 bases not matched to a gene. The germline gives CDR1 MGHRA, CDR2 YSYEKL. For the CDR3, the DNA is TGCGCCAGCAGCCGGGGGACTATACCTTACGAGCAGTACTTC. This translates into CASSRGTIPYEQYF.

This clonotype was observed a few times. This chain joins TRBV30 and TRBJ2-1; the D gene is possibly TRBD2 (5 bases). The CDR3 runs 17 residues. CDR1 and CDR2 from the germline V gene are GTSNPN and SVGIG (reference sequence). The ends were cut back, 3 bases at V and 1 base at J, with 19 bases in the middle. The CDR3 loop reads CAWRQTPPKRSYNEQFF. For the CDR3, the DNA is TGTGCCTGGAGGCAAACCCCGCCGAAGCGGTCCTACAATGAGCAGTTCTTC.

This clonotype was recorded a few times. The CDR3 here is CASSFADTETQYF. DNA for the CDR3: TGCGCCAGCAGCTTTGCGGACACCGAGACCCAGTACTTC. The chain combines TRBV5-1 with TRBJ2-5, with D maybe TRBD1 (5 bases). CDR1 is SGHRS and CDR2 is YFSETQ in the germline V gene. The V end lost 2 bases, the J end lost 5 bases, and 10 bases lay between the germline ends. This CDR3 is built from 13 residues. Complete variable domain (other parts from reference TRBV5-1 and TRBJ2-5): KAGVTQTPRYLIKTRGQQVTLSCSPISGHRSVSWYQQTPGQGLQFLFEYFSETQRNKGNFPGRFSGRQFSNSRSEMNVSTLELGDSALYLCASSFADTETQYFGPGTRLLVL.

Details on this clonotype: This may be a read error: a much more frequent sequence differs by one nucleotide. The CDR3 here is CSVGRDANQPQRF. Written as DNA, the CDR3 is TGCAGCGTTGGGCGGGACGCCAATCAGCCCCAGCGTTTT. The V gene is TRBV29-1, the J gene TRBJ1-5; D is possibly TRBD1 (5 bases). Germline V lookup: CDR1 SQVTM, CDR2 ANQGSEA. The CDR3 has 13 residues.

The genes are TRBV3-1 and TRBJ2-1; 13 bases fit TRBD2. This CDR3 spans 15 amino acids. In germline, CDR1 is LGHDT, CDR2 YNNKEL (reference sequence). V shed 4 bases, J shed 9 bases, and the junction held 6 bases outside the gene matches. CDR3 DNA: TGTGCCAGCAGCCCACTAGCGGGGGGGCCGAGTGAGCAGTTCTTC. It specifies CASSPLAGGPSEQFF.

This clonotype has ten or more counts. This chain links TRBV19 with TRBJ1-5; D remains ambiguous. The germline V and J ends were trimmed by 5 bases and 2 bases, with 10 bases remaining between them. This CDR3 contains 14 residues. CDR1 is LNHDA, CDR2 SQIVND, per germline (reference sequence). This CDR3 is CASSVALGNQPQHF. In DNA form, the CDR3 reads TGTGCCAGTAGTGTGGCATTGGGCAATCAGCCCCAGCATTTT.

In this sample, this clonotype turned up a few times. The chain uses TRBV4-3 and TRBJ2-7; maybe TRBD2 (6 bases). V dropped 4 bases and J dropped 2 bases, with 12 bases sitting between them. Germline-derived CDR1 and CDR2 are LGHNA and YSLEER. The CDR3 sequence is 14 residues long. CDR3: CASSPGVAAYEQYF. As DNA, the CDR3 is TGCGCCAGCAGCCCGGGAGTGGCGGCCTACGAGCAGTACTTC.

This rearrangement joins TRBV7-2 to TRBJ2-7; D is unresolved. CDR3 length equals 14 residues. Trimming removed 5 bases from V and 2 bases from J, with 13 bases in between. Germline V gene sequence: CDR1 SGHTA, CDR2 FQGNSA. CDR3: CASSPRITPYEQYF. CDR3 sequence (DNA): TGTGCCAGCAGCCCACGAATCACTCCCTACGAGCAGTACTTC.

The DNA for the CDR3 is TGTGCCAGTAGCAGCCAGAGGGGGCAACACTATGGCTACACCTTC. Translated: CASSSQRGQHYGYTF. The chain employs TRBV19 and TRBJ1-2; 7 positions match TRBD1. Germline assignment: CDR1 LNHDA and CDR2 SQIVND (reference sequence). J was trimmed by 3 bases and V by 6 bases; bases with no gene match: 10. The CDR3 consists of 15 residues.

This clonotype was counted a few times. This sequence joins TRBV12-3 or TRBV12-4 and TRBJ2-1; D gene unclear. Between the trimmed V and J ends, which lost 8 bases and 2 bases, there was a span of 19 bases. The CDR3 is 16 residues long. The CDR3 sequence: CASRLRPRRPYNEQFF. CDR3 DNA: TGTGCCAGCCGATTGCGGCCGAGGCGTCCCTACAATGAGCAGTTCTTC.

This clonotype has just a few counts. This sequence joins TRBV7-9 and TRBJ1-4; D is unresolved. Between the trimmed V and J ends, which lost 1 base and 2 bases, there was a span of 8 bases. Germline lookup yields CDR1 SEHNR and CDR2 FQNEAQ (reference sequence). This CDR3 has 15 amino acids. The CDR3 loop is CASSLVLATNEKLFF. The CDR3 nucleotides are TGTGCCAGCAGCTTAGTACTGGCCACTAATGAAAAACTGTTTTTT. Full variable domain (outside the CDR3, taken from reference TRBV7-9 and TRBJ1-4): DTGVSQNPRHKITKRGQNVTFRCDPISEHNRLYWYRQTLGQGPEFLTYFQNEAQLEKSRLLSDRFSAERPKGSFSTLEIQRTEQGDSAMYLCASSLVLATNEKLFFGSGTQLSVL.

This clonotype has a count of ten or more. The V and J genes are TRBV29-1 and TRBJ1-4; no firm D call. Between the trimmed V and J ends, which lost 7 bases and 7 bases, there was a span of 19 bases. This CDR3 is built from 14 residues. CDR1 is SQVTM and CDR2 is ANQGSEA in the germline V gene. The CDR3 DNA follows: TGCAGCGCCACCATCTTACCAGTTAGTGAAAAACTGTTTTTT. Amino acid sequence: CSATILPVSEKLFF.

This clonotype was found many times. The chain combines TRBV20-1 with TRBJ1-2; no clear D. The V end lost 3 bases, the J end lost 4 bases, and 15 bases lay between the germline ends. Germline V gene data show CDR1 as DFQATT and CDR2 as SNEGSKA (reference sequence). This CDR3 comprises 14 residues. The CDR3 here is CSASGNKNSYGYTF. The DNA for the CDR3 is TGCAGTGCTAGCGGCAACAAGAATTCCTATGGCTACACCTTC.

CDR3: CASSRGLRTRGAYNEQFF. The CDR3 DNA follows: TGTGCCAGCAGCAGAGGATTAAGGACAAGGGGGGCCTACAATGAGCAGTTCTTC. J is TRBJ2-1 and V is TRBV21-1; TRBD1 is taken as the D call from the table, unchecked against the DNA. TRBV21-1 is an annotated pseudogene. The CDR3 runs to 18 residues.

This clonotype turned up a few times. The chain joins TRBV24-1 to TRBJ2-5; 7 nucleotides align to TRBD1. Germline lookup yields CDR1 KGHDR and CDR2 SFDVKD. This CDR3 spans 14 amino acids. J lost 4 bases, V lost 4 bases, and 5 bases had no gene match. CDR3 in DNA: TGTGCCACCAGTGAGGGAAACAGGGGAGAGACCCAGTACTTC. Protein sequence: CATSEGNRGETQYF.

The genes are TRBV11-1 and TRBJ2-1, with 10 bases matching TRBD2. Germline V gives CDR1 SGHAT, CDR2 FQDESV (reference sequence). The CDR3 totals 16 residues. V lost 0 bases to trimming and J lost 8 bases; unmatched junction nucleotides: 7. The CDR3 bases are TGTGCCAGCAGCTTAGCTACCTTGGGGACTAGCGATGAGCAGTTCTTC. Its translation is CASSLATLGTSDEQFF.

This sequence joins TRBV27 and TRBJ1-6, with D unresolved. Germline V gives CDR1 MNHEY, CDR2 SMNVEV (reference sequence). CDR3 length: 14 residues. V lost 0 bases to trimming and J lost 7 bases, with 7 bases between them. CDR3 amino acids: CASSLSLGNSPLHF. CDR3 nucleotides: TGTGCCAGCAGTTTATCGTTGGGAAATTCACCCCTCCACTTT.

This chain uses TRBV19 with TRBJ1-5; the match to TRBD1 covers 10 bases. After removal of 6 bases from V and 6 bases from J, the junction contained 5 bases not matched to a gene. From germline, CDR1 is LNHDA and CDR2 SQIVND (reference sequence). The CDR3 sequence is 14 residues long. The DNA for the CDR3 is TGTGCCAGTAGGGGACAGGGGTTAGGTCAGCCCCAGCATTTT. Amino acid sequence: CASRGQGLGQPQHF.